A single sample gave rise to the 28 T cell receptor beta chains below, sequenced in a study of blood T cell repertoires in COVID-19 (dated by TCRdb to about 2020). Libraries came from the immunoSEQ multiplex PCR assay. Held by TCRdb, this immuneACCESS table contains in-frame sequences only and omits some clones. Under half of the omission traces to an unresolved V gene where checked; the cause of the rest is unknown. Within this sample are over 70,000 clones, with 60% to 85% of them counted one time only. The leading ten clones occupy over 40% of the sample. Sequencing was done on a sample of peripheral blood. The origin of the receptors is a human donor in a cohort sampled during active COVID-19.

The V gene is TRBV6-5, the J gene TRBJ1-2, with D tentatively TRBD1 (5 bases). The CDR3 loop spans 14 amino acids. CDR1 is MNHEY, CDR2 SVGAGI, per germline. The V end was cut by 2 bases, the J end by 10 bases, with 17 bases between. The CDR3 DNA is TGTGCCAGCAGTTACGTCACCTTGCAGGGCCACTACACCTTC. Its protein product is CASSYVTLQGHYTF.

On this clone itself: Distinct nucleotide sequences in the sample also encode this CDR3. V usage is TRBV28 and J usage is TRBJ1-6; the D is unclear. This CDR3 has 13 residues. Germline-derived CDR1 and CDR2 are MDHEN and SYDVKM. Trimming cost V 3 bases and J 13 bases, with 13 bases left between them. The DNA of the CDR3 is TGTGCCAGCAGTTTTAGCCGCGGGTCGCCCCTCCACTTT. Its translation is CASSFSRGSPLHF.

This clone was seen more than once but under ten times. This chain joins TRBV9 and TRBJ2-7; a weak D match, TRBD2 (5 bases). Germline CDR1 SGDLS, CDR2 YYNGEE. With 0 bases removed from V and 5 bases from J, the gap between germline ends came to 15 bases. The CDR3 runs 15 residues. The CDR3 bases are TGTGCCAGCAGCGTAGCTCCGACGCTGAGGGACGAGCAGTACTTC. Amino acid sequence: CASSVAPTLRDEQYF.

The CDR3 coding sequence is TGTGCCAGCAGCTTAGAAGGGGGCAATCAGCCCCAGCATTTT. Amino acids: CASSLEGGNQPQHF. V is TRBV7-6 and J is TRBJ1-5; TRBD1 is a possible D gene (5 bases). This CDR3 is 14 amino acids long. Trimming pared 1 base from V and 2 bases from J, leaving 6 bases between. In germline, CDR1 is SGHVS, CDR2 FNYEAQ.

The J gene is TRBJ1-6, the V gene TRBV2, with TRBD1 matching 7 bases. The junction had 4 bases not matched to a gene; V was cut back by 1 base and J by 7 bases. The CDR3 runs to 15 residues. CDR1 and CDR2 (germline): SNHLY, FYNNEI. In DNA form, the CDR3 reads TGTGCCAGCAGTGAAGGGACAGGAAGGAATTCACCCCTCCACTTT. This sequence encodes CASSEGTGRNSPLHF. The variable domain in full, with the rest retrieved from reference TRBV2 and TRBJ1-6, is EPEVTQTPSHQVTQMGQEVILRCVPISNHLYFYWYRQILGQKVEFLVSFYNNEISEKSEIFDDQFSVERPDGSNFTLKIRSTKLEDSAMYFCASSEGTGRNSPLHFGNGTRLTVT.

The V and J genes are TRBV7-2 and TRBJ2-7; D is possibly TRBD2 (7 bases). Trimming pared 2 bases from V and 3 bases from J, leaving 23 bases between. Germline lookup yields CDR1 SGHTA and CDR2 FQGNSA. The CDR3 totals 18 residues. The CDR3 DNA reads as TGTGCCAGCAGCTTAACTCCAGGAGGGGGGGGCGCCTTCTACGAGCAGTACTTC. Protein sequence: CASSLTPGGGGAFYEQYF. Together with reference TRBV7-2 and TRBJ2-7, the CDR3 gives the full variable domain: GAGVSQSPSNKVTEKGKDVELRCDPISGHTALYWYRQSLGQGLEFLIYFQGNSAPDKSGLPSDRFSAERTGGSVSTLTIQRTQQEDSAVYLCASSLTPGGGGAFYEQYFGPGTRLTVT.

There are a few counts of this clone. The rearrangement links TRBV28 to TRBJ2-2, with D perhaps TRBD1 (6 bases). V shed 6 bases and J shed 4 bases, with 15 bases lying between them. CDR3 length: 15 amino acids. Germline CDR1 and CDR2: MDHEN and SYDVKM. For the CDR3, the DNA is TGTGCCAGCAGGCCTTCGACAGGTGGCACCGGGGAGCTGTTTTTT. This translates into CASRPSTGGTGELFF.

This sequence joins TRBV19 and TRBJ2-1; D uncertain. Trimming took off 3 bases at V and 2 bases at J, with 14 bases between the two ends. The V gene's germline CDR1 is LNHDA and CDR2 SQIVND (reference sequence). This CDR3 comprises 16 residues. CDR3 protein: CASSMPRMKAYNEQFF. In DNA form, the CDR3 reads TGTGCCAGTAGTATGCCGAGGATGAAGGCCTACAATGAGCAGTTCTTC.

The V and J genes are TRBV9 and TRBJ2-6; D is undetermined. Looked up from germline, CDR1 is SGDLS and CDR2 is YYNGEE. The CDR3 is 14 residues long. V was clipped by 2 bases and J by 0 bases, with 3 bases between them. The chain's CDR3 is CASSVYSGANVLTF. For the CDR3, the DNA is TGTGCCAGCAGCGTTTACTCTGGGGCCAACGTCCTGACTTTC.

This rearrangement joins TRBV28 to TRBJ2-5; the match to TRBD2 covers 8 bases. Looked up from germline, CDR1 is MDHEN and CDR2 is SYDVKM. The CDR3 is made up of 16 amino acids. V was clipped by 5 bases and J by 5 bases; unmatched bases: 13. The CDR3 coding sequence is TGTGCCAGCAGTGCCCGCGGGGCGGGAGGTCCTGAGACCCAGTACTTC. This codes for CASSARGAGGPETQYF. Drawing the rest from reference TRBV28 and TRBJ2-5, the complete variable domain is DVKVTQSSRYLVKRTGEKVFLECVQDMDHENMFWYRQDPGLGLRLIYFSYDVKMKEKGDIPEGYSVSREKKERFSLILESASTNQTSMYLCASSARGAGGPETQYFGPGTRLLVL.

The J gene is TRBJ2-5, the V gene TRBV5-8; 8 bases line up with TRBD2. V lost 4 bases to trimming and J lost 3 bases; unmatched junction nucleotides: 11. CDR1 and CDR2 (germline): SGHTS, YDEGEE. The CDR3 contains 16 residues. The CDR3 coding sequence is TGTGCCAGCAGCATCGGGCGGGGGGCAGTAGAAGAGACCCAGTACTTC. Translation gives CASSIGRGAVEETQYF.

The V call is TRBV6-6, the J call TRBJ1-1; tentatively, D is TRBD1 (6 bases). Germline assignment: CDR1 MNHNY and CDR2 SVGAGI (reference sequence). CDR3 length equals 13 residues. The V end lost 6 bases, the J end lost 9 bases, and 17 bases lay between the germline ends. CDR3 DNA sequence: TGTGCCAGCAGACACATCACAGGGTCACAAGCTTTCTTT. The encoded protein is CASRHITGSQAFF.

CDR3 in amino acids: CATSRGVSNQPQHF. In nucleotides, the CDR3 is TGTGCCACCAGCAGGGGGGTAAGCAATCAGCCCCAGCATTTT. The chain carries TRBV24-1 and TRBJ1-5; 7 bases are shared with TRBD1. This CDR3 region has 14 residues. Germline CDR1 is KGHDR and CDR2 is SFDVKD. After removal of 7 bases from V and 1 base from J, the junction contained 3 bases not matched to a gene.

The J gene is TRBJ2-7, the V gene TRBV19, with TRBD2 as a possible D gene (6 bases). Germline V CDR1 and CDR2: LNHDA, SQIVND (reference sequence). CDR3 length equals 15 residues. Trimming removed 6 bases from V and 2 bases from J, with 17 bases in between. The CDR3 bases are TGTGCCAGTAGACCCGGGAGCCGGGGGACCTACGAGCAGTACTTC. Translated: CASRPGSRGTYEQYF.

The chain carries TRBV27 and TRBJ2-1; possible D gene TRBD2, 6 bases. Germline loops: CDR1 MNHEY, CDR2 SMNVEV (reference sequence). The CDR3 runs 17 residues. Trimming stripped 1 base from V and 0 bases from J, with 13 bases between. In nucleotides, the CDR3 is TGTGCCAGCAGTTTATGGGAGCGGGCTGGCTCCTACAATGAGCAGTTCTTC. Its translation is CASSLWERAGSYNEQFF.

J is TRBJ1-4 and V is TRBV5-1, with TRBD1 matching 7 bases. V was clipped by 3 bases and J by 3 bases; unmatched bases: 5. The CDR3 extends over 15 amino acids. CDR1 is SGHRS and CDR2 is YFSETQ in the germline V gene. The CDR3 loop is CASSSSGTANEKLFF. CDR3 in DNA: TGCGCCAGCAGCTCCTCAGGGACAGCTAATGAAAAACTGTTTTTT.

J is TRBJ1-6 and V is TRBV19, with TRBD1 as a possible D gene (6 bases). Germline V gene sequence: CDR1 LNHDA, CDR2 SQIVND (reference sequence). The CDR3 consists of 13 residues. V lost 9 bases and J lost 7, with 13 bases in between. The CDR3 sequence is CASHGTFNSPLHF. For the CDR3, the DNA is TGTGCCAGCCACGGGACATTCAATTCACCCCTCCACTTT.

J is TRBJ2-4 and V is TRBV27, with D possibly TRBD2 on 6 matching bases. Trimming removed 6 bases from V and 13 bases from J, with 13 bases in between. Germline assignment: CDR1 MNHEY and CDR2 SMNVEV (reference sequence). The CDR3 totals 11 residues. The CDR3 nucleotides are TGTGCCAGCAGCTCCGGAGCGGGCCAGTACTTC. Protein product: CASSSGAGQYF.

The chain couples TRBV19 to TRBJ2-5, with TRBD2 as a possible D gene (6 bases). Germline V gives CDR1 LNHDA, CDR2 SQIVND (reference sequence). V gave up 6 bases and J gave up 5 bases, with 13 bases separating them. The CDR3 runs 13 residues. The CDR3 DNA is TGTGCCAGTAGCCCGACTAGAGGGGAGACCCAGTACTTC. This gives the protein CASSPTRGETQYF.

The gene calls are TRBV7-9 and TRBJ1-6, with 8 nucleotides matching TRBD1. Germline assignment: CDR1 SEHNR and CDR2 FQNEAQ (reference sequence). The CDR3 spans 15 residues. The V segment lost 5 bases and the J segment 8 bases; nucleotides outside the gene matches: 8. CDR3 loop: CASSGGPGGDSPLHF. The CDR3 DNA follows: TGTGCCAGCAGCGGAGGGCCAGGGGGCGATTCACCCCTCCACTTT.

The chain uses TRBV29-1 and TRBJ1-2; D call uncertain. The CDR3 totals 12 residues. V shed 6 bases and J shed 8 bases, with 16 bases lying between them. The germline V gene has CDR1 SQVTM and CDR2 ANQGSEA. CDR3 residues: CSVGSSPPGYTF. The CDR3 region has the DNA TGCAGCGTAGGGAGTTCCCCCCCGGGCTACACCTTC.

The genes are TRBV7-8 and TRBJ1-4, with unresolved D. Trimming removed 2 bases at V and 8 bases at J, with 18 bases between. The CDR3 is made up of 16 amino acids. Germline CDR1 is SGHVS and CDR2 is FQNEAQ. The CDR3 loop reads CASSLSSPVHGEKLFF. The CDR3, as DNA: TGTGCCAGCAGCTTAAGTTCTCCAGTCCACGGGGAAAAACTGTTTTTT.

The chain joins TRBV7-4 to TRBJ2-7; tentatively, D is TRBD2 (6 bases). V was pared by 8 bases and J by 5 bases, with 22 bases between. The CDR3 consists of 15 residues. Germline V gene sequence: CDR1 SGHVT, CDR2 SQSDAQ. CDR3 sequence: CASGWAGPLLNEQYF. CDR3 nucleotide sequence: TGTGCCAGCGGATGGGCGGGGCCTCTTTTGAACGAGCAGTACTTC.

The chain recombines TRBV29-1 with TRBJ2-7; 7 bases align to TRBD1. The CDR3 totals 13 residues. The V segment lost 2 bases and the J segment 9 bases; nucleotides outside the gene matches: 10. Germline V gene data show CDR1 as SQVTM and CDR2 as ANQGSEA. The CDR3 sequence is CSVETGPRGWQYF. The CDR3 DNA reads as TGCAGCGTTGAAACCGGTCCCAGGGGGTGGCAGTACTTC.

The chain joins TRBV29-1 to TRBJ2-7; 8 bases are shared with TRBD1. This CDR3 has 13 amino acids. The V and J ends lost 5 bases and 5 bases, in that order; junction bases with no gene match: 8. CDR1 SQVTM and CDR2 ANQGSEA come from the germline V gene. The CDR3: CSVSRQGRNEQYF. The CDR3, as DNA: TGCAGCGTTAGTAGACAGGGGAGAAACGAGCAGTACTTC.

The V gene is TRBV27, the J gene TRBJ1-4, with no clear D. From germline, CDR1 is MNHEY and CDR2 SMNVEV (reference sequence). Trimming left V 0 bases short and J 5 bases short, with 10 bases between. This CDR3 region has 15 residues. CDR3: CASSLSRYPNEKLFF. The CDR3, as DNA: TGTGCCAGCAGTTTATCGAGGTATCCAAATGAAAAACTGTTTTTT.

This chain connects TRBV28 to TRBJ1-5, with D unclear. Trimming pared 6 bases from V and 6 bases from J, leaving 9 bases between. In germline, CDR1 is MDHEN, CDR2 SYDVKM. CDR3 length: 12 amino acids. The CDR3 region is CASSLSPQPQHF. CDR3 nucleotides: TGTGCCAGCAGCTTGAGCCCTCAGCCCCAGCATTTT.

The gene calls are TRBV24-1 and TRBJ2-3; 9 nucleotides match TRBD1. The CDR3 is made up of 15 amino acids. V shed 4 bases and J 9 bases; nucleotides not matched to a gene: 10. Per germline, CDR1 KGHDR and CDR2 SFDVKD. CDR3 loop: CATSEAGQGKSTQYF. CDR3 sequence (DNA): TGTGCCACCAGTGAGGCGGGACAGGGAAAGAGCACGCAGTATTTT.